This T cell receptor (beta chain) appears in the sequencing data of a study of T cells in Graves' hyperthyroidism and ophthalmopathy. Study at large: Sampling of peripheral blood happened at initial diagnosis, prior to any treatment.

Investigators excluded patients with uncontrolled infection, other autoimmune disease, pregnancy or lactation. Fresh 10 ml peripheral blood yielded PBMCs. V lost 2 bases and J 6 bases, leaving 16 bases between the germline ends. CDR1 is GTSNPN and CDR2 is SVGIG in the germline V gene (reference sequence). There are 15 residues in the CDR3. Regarding the study as a whole: A model of 13 V-J pairs discriminated ophthalmopathy from stable hyperthyroidism.

Amplified TCR beta CDR3 regions came from RNA transcripts. In the first-round RT-PCR of the TCR CDR3, the HTBI primer set was used. MiXCR was run by TCRdb on the multiplex PCR reads, yielding one entry per CDR3 protein. Of around 350,000 distinct CDR3 sequences in the sample, about 13% are singletons; the top ten hold around 9.2%. With regard to this clonotype: Its antigen remains unidentified.

This clonotype originated in a woman between 18 and 29 years old with Graves' hyperthyroidism. The sample consisted of blood. This chain uses TRBV30 with TRBJ2-2; the D gene is possibly TRBD2 (5 bases). Here the CDR3 DNA reads TGTGCCTGGAGTTCCCTTAGAGGGAGCCCCGGGGAGCTGTTTTTT. It codes for CAWSSLRGSPGELFF.